These 32 T cell receptor beta chains share one sample of origin, sequenced in a study of OX40 agonist ivuxolimab in advanced cancers. Some clones are missing from TCRdb's copy, which holds only in-frame ones; the method was immunoSEQ multiplex PCR. The data hold about 46,000 clones, with 80% to 90% observed a single time. Sequencing was performed on CD4+ or CD8+ T cells sorted from blood, taken in a trial of the OX40 agonist ivuxolimab. The receptors were gathered from an adult with an advanced solid tumor such as melanoma, head and neck, liver or kidney cancer.

This clone has only one observation. The rearrangement uses TRBV15 and TRBJ2-1; D is possibly TRBD1 or TRBD2 (5 bases each). The V end was cut by 0 bases, the J end by 7 bases, with 10 bases between. This CDR3 comprises 14 residues. Germline values: CDR1 LNHNV, CDR2 YYDKDF (reference sequence). CDR3 in amino acids: CATSREGPRNEQFF. The CDR3 DNA sequence: TGTGCCACCAGCAGAGAGGGACCCCGTAATGAGCAGTTCTTC.

This chain joins TRBV7-8 and TRBJ2-3; D not certain. Trimming removed 0 bases at V and 2 bases at J, with 6 bases between. CDR1 and CDR2 from the germline V gene are SGHVS and FQNEAQ. CDR3 length: 14 residues. CDR3 DNA sequence: TGTGCCAGCAGCTTAGCACGTTTCACAGATACGCAGTATTTT. Protein: CASSLARFTDTQYF. The full variable domain, rest sourced from reference TRBV7-8 and TRBJ2-3, is GAGVSQSPRYKVAKRGQDVALRCDPISGHVSLFWYQQALGQGPEFLTYFQNEAQLDKSGLPSDRFFAERPEGSVSTLKIQRTQQEDSAVYLCASSLARFTDTQYFGPGTRLTVL.

This clone occurred a few times. The chain carries TRBV7-3 and TRBJ2-1; no definite D call. Germline loops: CDR1 SGHTA, CDR2 FQGTGA. The CDR3 covers 15 residues. Trimming took 2 bases from V and 9 from J, leaving 17 bases between them. The CDR3 bases are TGTGCCAGCAGCTTATCTAGTTCCGCAATCGGTGAGCAGTTCTTC. Translating gives CASSLSSSAIGEQFF.

This chain connects TRBV18 to TRBJ1-2, with D perhaps TRBD1 (5 bases). Trimming took off 0 bases at V and 6 bases at J, with 17 bases between the two ends. This CDR3 has 16 amino acids. Germline values: CDR1 KGHSH, CDR2 LQKENI. CDR3 residues: CASSPPASDSGHGYTF. The DNA for the CDR3 is TGTGCCAGCTCACCACCAGCAAGCGACAGTGGACATGGCTACACCTTC.

This clone has a single count. J is TRBJ2-1 and V is TRBV10-2, with no clear D. This CDR3 spans 15 amino acids. V lost 1 base and J lost 0, with 7 bases in between. Per the germline V gene, CDR1 is WSHSY and CDR2 is SAAADI. DNA of the CDR3: TGCGCCAGCAGTGAGTTCTACCCCTCCTACAATGAGCAGTTCTTC. This gives the protein CASSEFYPSYNEQFF.

The V gene is TRBV6-5, the J gene TRBJ1-3; tentatively, D is TRBD1 (6 bases). CDR1 MNHEY and CDR2 SVGAGI come from the germline V gene. V lost 5 bases and J 2 bases, leaving 10 bases between the germline ends. CDR3 size: 14 residues. CDR3: CASSTTGTGNTIYF. CDR3 in DNA: TGTGCCAGCAGTACGACAGGAACTGGAAACACCATATATTTT.

The chain uses TRBV5-1 and TRBJ2-7, with D possibly matching TRBD1 (6 bases). V lost 0 bases to trimming and J lost 4 bases, with 20 bases between them. The CDR3 consists of 17 residues. Germline assignment: CDR1 SGHRS and CDR2 YFSETQ. The CDR3 loop reads CASSLDAHGVGAYEQYF. Written as DNA, the CDR3 is TGCGCCAGCAGCTTGGATGCACACGGGGTGGGGGCGTACGAGCAGTACTTC.

Here the CDR3 DNA reads TGTGCCAGCAGCGTATTCAAGAACACTGAAGCTTTCTTT. This codes for CASSVFKNTEAFF. V and J are TRBV9 and TRBJ1-1; D ambiguous. The CDR3 covers 13 residues. Trimming stripped 1 base from V and 1 base from J, with 5 bases between. The germline gives CDR1 SGDLS, CDR2 YYNGEE.

The CDR3: CASSLPGQGAYGYTF. DNA of the CDR3: TGTGCCAGCAGTTTGCCGGGACAGGGGGCCTATGGCTACACCTTC. This chain links TRBV7-8 with TRBJ1-2, with 12 bases that match TRBD1. The V and J ends lost 6 bases and 4 bases, in that order; junction bases with no gene match: 6. Germline V gives CDR1 SGHVS, CDR2 FQNEAQ. This CDR3 spans 15 amino acids.

CDR3 DNA: TGTGCCAGCAGCTTAGGGGTAGGGGAGGGGAACACTGAAGCTTTCTTT. Translation: CASSLGVGEGNTEAFF. The V gene is TRBV7-9, the J gene TRBJ1-1, with D maybe TRBD1 (5 bases). Germline CDR1 and CDR2: SEHNR and FQNEAQ (reference sequence). Deletions cut 1 base from V and 1 base from J, with 13 bases between. CDR3 length equals 16 residues. Filled out from reference TRBV7-9 and TRBJ1-1, the complete variable domain reads DTGVSQNPRHKITKRGQNVTFRCDPISEHNRLYWYRQTLGQGPEFLTYFQNEAQLEKSRLLSDRFSAERPKGSFSTLEIQRTEQGDSAMYLCASSLGVGEGNTEAFFGQGTRLTVV.

The V call is TRBV30, the J call TRBJ2-5; D is unresolved. Between the trimmed V and J ends, which lost 0 bases and 5 bases, there was a span of 7 bases. Per the germline V gene, CDR1 is GTSNPN and CDR2 is SVGIG (reference sequence). The CDR3 is made up of 12 amino acids. CDR3: CAWSVPVETQYF. For the CDR3, the DNA is TGTGCCTGGAGTGTACCAGTCGAGACCCAGTACTTC. The whole variable domain, remainder taken from reference TRBV30 and TRBJ2-5, is SQTIHQWPATLVQPVGSPLSLECTVEGTSNPNLYWYRQAAGRGLQLLFYSVGIGQISSEVPQNLSASRPQDRQFILSSKKLLLSDSGFYLCAWSVPVETQYFGPGTRLLVL.

The chain couples TRBV12-5 to TRBJ2-7; 8 nucleotides agree with TRBD1. This CDR3 is 14 amino acids long. The V segment lost 4 bases and the J segment 0 bases; nucleotides outside the gene matches: 2. From germline, CDR1 is LGHNT and CDR2 FRNRAP. The CDR3 protein is CASGSGGISYEQYF. CDR3 nucleotides: TGTGCTAGTGGTTCAGGGGGCATCTCCTACGAGCAGTACTTC.

V gene TRBV7-6 combines with J gene TRBJ2-1, with TRBD1 identical over 7 bases. CDR1 SGHVS and CDR2 FNYEAQ come from the germline V gene. V lost 5 bases to trimming and J lost 6 bases; unmatched junction nucleotides: 16. The CDR3 contains 17 residues. CDR3 protein: CASSPLGARGRRNEQFF. CDR3 nucleotides: TGTGCCAGCAGCCCATTGGGGGCGAGGGGGCGACGCAATGAGCAGTTCTTC.

The chain is built from TRBV18 and TRBJ2-7; D is ambiguous. The CDR3 loop spans 12 amino acids. CDR1 is KGHSH, CDR2 LQKENI, per germline. V lost 3 bases and J lost 0, with 3 bases in between. CDR3 bases: TGTGCCAGCTCACCCAGCTCCTACGAGCAGTACTTC. Translating gives CASSPSSYEQYF.

In its sample, this clone was seen a few times. The CDR3, as DNA: TGTGCCAGTACAGATAGCAATCAGCCCCAGCATTTT. Amino acid sequence: CASTDSNQPQHF. The V and J genes are TRBV6-6 and TRBJ1-5, with D hard to call. Germline loops: CDR1 MNHNY, CDR2 SVGAGI (reference sequence). With 9 bases removed from V and 0 bases from J, the gap between germline ends came to 6 bases. CDR3 size: 12 residues.

This clone was observed a handful of times. This chain links TRBV7-3 with TRBJ2-2, with 9 positions matching TRBD2. The V segment lost 5 bases and the J segment 5 bases; nucleotides outside the gene matches: 6. Per the germline V gene, CDR1 is SGHTA and CDR2 is FQGTGA. The CDR3 is 15 amino acids. As DNA, the CDR3 is TGTGCCAGCAGCCCCGCTAGCGGGGAAACCGGGGAGCTGTTTTTT. This sequence encodes CASSPASGETGELFF.

CDR3 nucleotide sequence: TGTGCCAGCAGTTTCGGCCAAGGGAACACTGAAGCTTTCTTT. Residues: CASSFGQGNTEAFF. The V gene is TRBV27, the J gene TRBJ1-1; D is unresolved. CDR3 length equals 14 residues. Trimming removed 3 bases at V and 1 base at J, with 9 bases between. Germline V lookup: CDR1 MNHEY, CDR2 SMNVEV (reference sequence).

The rearrangement links TRBV7-9 to TRBJ2-3, with D maybe TRBD1 (5 bases). Germline V lookup: CDR1 SEHNR, CDR2 FQNEAQ (reference sequence). The CDR3 length is 13 residues. The V and J ends lost 7 bases and 0 bases respectively, with 8 bases between them. This CDR3 is CASIAGSTDTQYF. In DNA, the CDR3 is TGTGCCAGCATAGCAGGGAGCACAGATACGCAGTATTTT.

This chain uses TRBV19 with TRBJ2-1, with 11 bases aligning to TRBD2. V lost 6 bases and J lost 1; bases outside the gene matches: 17. The CDR3 totals 20 residues. Germline assignment: CDR1 LNHDA and CDR2 SQIVND (reference sequence). Written as DNA, the CDR3 is TGTGCCAGTAGGGTAAGGGGCAGTCGGACTAGCGGGTCGTCCTACAATGAGCAGTTCTTC. Protein: CASRVRGSRTSGSSYNEQFF.

This clone was recorded only once. The rearrangement uses TRBV9 and TRBJ2-1; D may be TRBD2 (5 bases). Per germline, CDR1 SGDLS and CDR2 YYNGEE. The CDR3 runs to 15 residues. Trimming pared 2 bases from V and 0 bases from J, leaving 9 bases between. Written as DNA, the CDR3 is TGTGCCAGCAGCGTCGACGGGGTCTCCTACAATGAGCAGTTCTTC. This codes for CASSVDGVSYNEQFF.

This clone was seen just once. The CDR3 protein is CASSQDSTDTQYF. The CDR3 DNA follows: TGTGCCAGCAGCCAGGACTCCACAGATACGCAGTATTTT. V gene TRBV7-9 combines with J gene TRBJ2-3, with a possible D match to TRBD2 (5 bases). V was pared by 5 bases and J by 2 bases, with 8 bases between. The CDR3 totals 13 residues. Germline lookup yields CDR1 SEHNR and CDR2 FQNEAQ (reference sequence).

This clone came up once. The chain employs TRBV4-3 and TRBJ1-1; D is uncertain. This CDR3 contains 13 residues. Per the germline V gene, CDR1 is LGHNA and CDR2 is YSLEER. Trimming shortened V by 4 bases and J by 1 base, and 7 bases separated the two germline ends. CDR3 bases: TGCGCCAGCAGCCCGCCTGGGAACACTGAAGCTTTCTTT. Translated: CASSPPGNTEAFF.

This clone was detected only once. The rearrangement links TRBV5-1 to TRBJ1-1; the match to TRBD1 covers 7 bases. The length of the CDR3 is 13 residues. The germline CDR1 and CDR2 sequences are SGHRS and YFSETQ. J lost 6 bases, V lost 3 bases, and 5 bases had no gene match. CDR3 nucleotide sequence: TGCGCCAGCAGCTCGGACAGGCCCCCTGAAGCTTTCTTT. Amino acids: CASSSDRPPEAFF.

This sequence joins TRBV5-6 and TRBJ1-5; weak D call: TRBD1 (6 bases). Germline CDR1 is SGHDT and CDR2 is YYEEEE. This CDR3 is built from 16 residues. The germline V and J ends were trimmed by 3 bases and 0 bases, with 13 bases remaining between them. As DNA, the CDR3 is TGTGCCAGCAGCTCCTCACAGGGAAATAGCAATCAGCCCCAGCATTTT. This gives the protein CASSSSQGNSNQPQHF. The full variable domain, with the rest looked up from reference TRBV5-6 and TRBJ1-5, is DAGVTQSPTHLIKTRGQQVTLRCSPKSGHDTVSWYQQALGQGPQFIFQYYEEEERQRGNFPDRFSGHQFPNYSSELNVNALLLGDSALYLCASSSSQGNSNQPQHFGDGTRLSIL.

The V call is TRBV4-3, the J call TRBJ2-7, with D possibly being TRBD1 (6 bases). The V and J ends lost 0 bases and 0 bases respectively, with 15 bases between them. The germline V gene has CDR1 LGHNA and CDR2 YSLEER. This CDR3 is 17 amino acids long. CDR3: CASSQDQGSSFSYEQYF. DNA for the CDR3: TGCGCCAGCAGCCAAGACCAGGGGAGCTCCTTCTCCTACGAGCAGTACTTC.

This clone was counted only a few times. This chain joins TRBV27 and TRBJ1-4; TRBD1 matches 7 bases. V lost 5 bases, J lost 1 base, and 4 bases stayed unmatched. The CDR3 covers 15 residues. CDR1 and CDR2 (germline): MNHEY, SMNVEV (reference sequence). The CDR3 DNA follows: TGTGCCAGCAGTCCTCGGACAGGAACTAATGAAAAACTGTTTTTT. Its translation is CASSPRTGTNEKLFF.

This clone was detected once. The genes are TRBV27 and TRBJ1-2; 9 nucleotides agree with TRBD1. Unmatched junction bases numbered 10, after V lost 5 bases and J lost 6 bases. Germline assignment: CDR1 MNHEY and CDR2 SMNVEV (reference sequence). This CDR3 spans 15 amino acids. CDR3 nucleotides: TGTGCCAGCAGTCCAATGGGGGGGACAGGGAATGGCTACACCTTC. Translating gives CASSPMGGTGNGYTF.

The rearrangement links TRBV19 to TRBJ2-7; 9 positions agree with TRBD2. The CDR3 extends over 14 amino acids. The ends lost 4 bases at V and 6 bases at J; junction bases unmatched: 7. The germline gives CDR1 LNHDA, CDR2 SQIVND (reference sequence). Written as DNA, the CDR3 is TGTGCCAGTAGTACCTTGACTAGCGGAGGCGAGCAGTACTTC. This codes for CASSTLTSGGEQYF.

Written as DNA, the CDR3 is TGTGCCAGCAGCTTAAACGCGGGAACCTCCTACGAGCAGTACTTC. Its translation is CASSLNAGTSYEQYF. This chain uses TRBV11-2 with TRBJ2-7, with D possibly matching TRBD2 (6 bases). The CDR3 runs to 15 residues. Germline CDR1 reads SGHAT; CDR2 reads FQNNGV. V lost 2 bases and J lost 0, with 11 bases in between.

Only a few counts were recorded for this clone. The chain recombines TRBV5-1 with TRBJ2-7; tentatively, D is TRBD2 (6 bases). Trimming removed 0 bases from V and 4 bases from J, with 11 bases in between. The CDR3 is 14 amino acids. CDR1 and CDR2 from the germline V gene are SGHRS and YFSETQ. The CDR3 DNA reads as TGCGCCAGCAGCTTGGAGGGGAGGCAGTACGAGCAGTACTTC. It translates to CASSLEGRQYEQYF.

The chain joins TRBV7-2 to TRBJ1-3; D ambiguous. From germline, CDR1 is SGHTA and CDR2 FQGNSA. V was trimmed by 0 bases and J by 0 bases, leaving 9 bases between them. The CDR3 extends over 16 amino acids. Here the CDR3 DNA reads TGTGCCAGCAGCTTAGCTTCGGGGATCTCTGGAAACACCATATATTTT. It yields the protein CASSLASGISGNTIYF.

The V and J genes are TRBV10-1 and TRBJ2-5, with TRBD2 matching over 8 bases. Germline values: CDR1 WNHNN, CDR2 SYGVQD (reference sequence). V lost 0 bases and J lost 1; bases outside the gene matches: 7. The CDR3 runs to 17 residues. CDR3 sequence: CASSESSGGGTQETQYF. The CDR3 DNA sequence: TGCGCCAGCAGTGAGTCGTCGGGCGGGGGGACCCAAGAGACCCAGTACTTC.